These 11 T cell receptor beta chains originate from one sample sequenced in a study of cytomegalovirus exposure and HLA in healthy donors. The PCR ran on 60 Vbeta and 13 Jbeta primers. Clones were read by immunoSEQ multiplex PCR, and TCRdb kept only the in-frame ones, dropping some. The top ten clones hold 4.9% of a sample with 130,000 to 150,000 clones, about 74% of them seen once. Source material: PBMCs. The receptors come from a woman aged 50 to 60 in good health and CMV-seronegative.

This chain links TRBV4-2 with TRBJ1-5, with 8 positions matching TRBD1. The junction had 1 base not matched to a gene; V was cut back by 1 base and J by 8 bases. The V gene's germline CDR1 is LGHNA and CDR2 YNFKEQ. The CDR3 totals 13 residues. The CDR3 bases are TGTGCCAGCAGCCAAGTACAGGGGGAGCCCCAGCATTTT. It encodes CASSQVQGEPQHF.

This clone occurred once. V and J are TRBV9 and TRBJ2-2; 11 nucleotides agree with TRBD2. There are 19 residues in the CDR3. Germline CDR1 SGDLS, CDR2 YYNGEE. V lost 0 bases and J lost 4; bases outside the gene matches: 11. The CDR3, as DNA: TGTGCCAGCAGCGTAGCTACGGGAGGGACTAGCGGACCCACCGGGGAGCTGTTTTTT. Translating it yields CASSVATGGTSGPTGELFF.

This clone was detected only a few times. V and J are TRBV9 and TRBJ2-7; TRBD1 might be the D (7 bases). Germline V gene data show CDR1 as SGDLS and CDR2 as YYNGEE. CDR3 size: 15 residues. V was shortened by 4 bases and J by 5 bases, with 19 bases between the two germline ends. The CDR3 loop is CASSLSGAGGNEQYF. As DNA, the CDR3 is TGTGCCAGCAGCCTGAGTGGAGCAGGGGGGAACGAGCAGTACTTC.

V usage is TRBV9 and J usage is TRBJ2-3, with D possibly TRBD2 on 5 matching bases. Germline lookup yields CDR1 SGDLS and CDR2 YYNGEE. The CDR3 covers 12 residues. Deletions cut 7 bases from V and 3 bases from J, with 9 bases between. CDR3 bases: TGTGCCAGCGGAGAGGGAACAGATACGCAGTATTTT. Translating it yields CASGEGTDTQYF.

The chain couples TRBV29-1 to TRBJ1-5, with D possibly matching TRBD1 (5 bases). CDR1 is SQVTM and CDR2 is ANQGSEA in the germline V gene. The length of the CDR3 is 14 residues. Trimming pared 7 bases from V and 0 bases from J, leaving 13 bases between. The CDR3 here is CSAIDSYSNQPQHF. The CDR3 DNA is TGCAGCGCTATAGACAGTTATAGCAATCAGCCCCAGCATTTT.

This clone was found a few times. J is TRBJ2-7 and V is TRBV27; a weak D match, TRBD1 (6 bases). V lost 8 bases and J 5 bases, leaving 19 bases between the germline ends. CDR3 size: 14 residues. Germline lookup yields CDR1 MNHEY and CDR2 SMNVEV (reference sequence). This CDR3 reads CASSSPTGQNEQYF. CDR3 coding DNA: TGTGCCAGCTCCTCCCCGACAGGACAAAACGAGCAGTACTTC.

In nucleotides, the CDR3 is TGTGCCAGCAGCCTGGGGACTGGTTACTTCCAAGAGACCCAGTACTTC. Its protein product is CASSLGTGYFQETQYF. The genes are TRBV5-6 and TRBJ2-5; possible D gene TRBD2, 6 bases. The CDR3 totals 16 residues. The V gene's germline CDR1 is SGHDT and CDR2 YYEEEE. V was clipped by 4 bases and J by 1 base, with 17 bases between them.

The chain carries TRBV2 and TRBJ1-5, with D hard to call. CDR1 SNHLY and CDR2 FYNNEI come from the germline V gene. CDR3 length: 15 amino acids. Between the trimmed V and J ends, which lost 9 bases and 5 bases, there was a span of 20 bases. CDR3 region: CASRPLGDGDQPQHF. In DNA, the CDR3 is TGTGCCAGTAGGCCCCTCGGGGATGGAGATCAGCCCCAGCATTTT.

This chain uses TRBV28 with TRBJ1-5; D remains unclear. The CDR3 is 16 amino acids. V lost 2 bases to trimming and J lost 3 bases, with 14 bases between them. Per germline, CDR1 MDHEN and CDR2 SYDVKM. CDR3: CASSLIPASYNQPQHF. The CDR3 nucleotides read TGTGCCAGCAGTTTAATCCCTGCCAGTTACAATCAGCCCCAGCATTTT. The full variable domain, in which reference TRBV28 and TRBJ1-5 provide the parts outside the CDR3, is DVKVTQSSRYLVKRTGEKVFLECVQDMDHENMFWYRQDPGLGLRLIYFSYDVKMKEKGDIPEGYSVSREKKERFSLILESASTNQTSMYLCASSLIPASYNQPQHFGDGTRLSIL.

The chain carries TRBV4-1 and TRBJ2-6, with D possibly TRBD1 on 6 matching bases. V gave up 1 base and J gave up 2 bases, with 18 bases separating them. Germline V gives CDR1 MGHRA, CDR2 YSYEKL. This CDR3 region has 19 residues. The CDR3 DNA follows: TGCGCCAGCAGCCAAGGCCAGGTGGGCAGGGGAACTGGGGCCAACGTCCTGACTTTC. As protein: CASSQGQVGRGTGANVLTF.

V usage is TRBV19 and J usage is TRBJ2-2, with 10 bases that match TRBD2. V lost 5 bases to trimming and J lost 4 bases; unmatched junction nucleotides: 7. The CDR3 has 16 residues. CDR1 is LNHDA and CDR2 is SQIVND in the germline V gene (reference sequence). CDR3 nucleotide sequence: TGTGCCAGTAGTCCGCGGACTAGCGGATTCACCGGGGAGCTGTTTTTT. This codes for CASSPRTSGFTGELFF.